These 11 T cell receptor beta chains originate from one sample sequenced in a study of T-cell memory formation after mild COVID-19. TCRdb processed the 5' RACE reads anew with MiXCR; each CDR3 protein has one entry. Among around 130,000 distinct CDR3 sequences listed, more than 15% were seen once. Sequenced material: PBMCs or a T cell subset sorted from them (not recorded which). Every receptor here comes from a man younger than 35 who had mild COVID-19 (a few samples of this study predate the infection). Cell type and time point are not known.

Only a few counts were recorded for this clonotype. The chain is built from TRBV20-1 and TRBJ2-7; 7 nucleotides agree with TRBD2. The germline gives CDR1 DFQATT, CDR2 SNEGSKA (reference sequence). J gave up 0 bases and V 6 bases, and 14 bases lay outside the gene matches. The CDR3 contains 16 residues. The CDR3: CSAKASGALSSYEQYV. CDR3 nucleotide sequence: TGCAGTGCCAAAGCCAGCGGGGCCCTGAGCTCCTACGAGCAGTACGTC.

The chain couples TRBV7-2 to TRBJ1-2; D call uncertain. Germline values: CDR1 SGHTA, CDR2 FQGNSA. The ends were cut back, 5 bases at V and 2 bases at J, with 12 bases in the middle. This CDR3 has 14 residues. The CDR3 DNA is TGTGCCAGCAGCCCGACGGACGGGAACTATGGCTACACCTTC. This translates into CASSPTDGNYGYTF. The full variable domain, with the rest looked up from reference TRBV7-2 and TRBJ1-2, is GAGVSQSPSNKVTEKGKDVELRCDPISGHTALYWYRQSLGQGLEFLIYFQGNSAPDKSGLPSDRFSAERTGGSVSTLTIQRTQQEDSAVYLCASSPTDGNYGYTFGSGTRLTVV.

This clonotype appeared many times. The V gene is TRBV6-5, the J gene TRBJ1-6; D is perhaps TRBD1 (5 bases). Germline CDR1 is MNHEY and CDR2 is SVGAGI. The CDR3 extends over 13 amino acids. The V gene lost 6 bases and the J gene lost 4 bases, with 7 bases spanning the gap. The CDR3 loop is CASRWGYNSPLHF. Written as DNA, the CDR3 is TGTGCCAGCAGGTGGGGGTATAATTCACCCCTCCACTTT.

J is TRBJ1-3 and V is TRBV5-1, with D possibly being TRBD1 (6 bases). The V and J ends lost 5 bases and 1 base respectively, with 13 bases between them. This CDR3 comprises 15 residues. In germline, CDR1 is SGHRS, CDR2 YFSETQ. The CDR3 region is CASSSGVRSGNTIYF. The CDR3, as DNA: TGCGCCAGCAGTTCAGGGGTTAGGTCTGGAAACACCATATATTTT.

This clonotype has just a few counts. The chain is built from TRBV6-5 and TRBJ2-5, with D unresolved. Germline assignment: CDR1 MNHEY and CDR2 SVGAGI. The CDR3 contains 13 residues. With 6 bases removed from V and 7 bases from J, the gap between germline ends came to 15 bases. CDR3 residues: CASRELSVGTQYF. In DNA, the CDR3 is TGTGCCAGCAGGGAACTCAGCGTGGGGACCCAGTACTTC.

This sequence joins TRBV10-3 and TRBJ1-3; D gene uncertain. V was pared by 10 bases and J by 3 bases, with 13 bases between. Germline assignment: CDR1 ENHRY and CDR2 SYGVKD. This CDR3 is built from 13 residues. For the CDR3, the DNA is TGTGCCACCGGGCCCGAGATTGGAAACACCATATATTTT. Amino acids: CATGPEIGNTIYF.

V and J are TRBV20-1 and TRBJ2-7; TRBD1 agrees at 7 bases. The CDR3 extends over 14 amino acids. Germline V gene data show CDR1 as DFQATT and CDR2 as SNEGSKA (reference sequence). Trimming at V came to 0 bases and at J to 5 bases, leaving 7 bases not matched to a gene. This CDR3 reads CSARDRGIVHEQYF. As DNA, the CDR3 is TGCAGTGCTAGAGACAGGGGGATCGTCCACGAGCAGTACTTC.

This clonotype showed up just a few times. The chain joins TRBV10-2 to TRBJ2-2; 12 bases align to TRBD2. This CDR3 contains 15 residues. CDR1 is WSHSY, CDR2 SAAADI, per germline. The ends lost 3 bases at V and 5 bases at J; junction bases unmatched: 1. The CDR3 DNA is TGCGCCAGCAGTGATACTAGCGGGGGGACCGGGGAGCTGTTTTTT. As protein: CASSDTSGGTGELFF.

The sample holds a few counts of this clonotype. The chain carries TRBV6-6 and TRBJ1-2; 9 bases are a match to TRBD1. The CDR3 runs 14 residues. V was pared by 5 bases and J by 7 bases, with 8 bases of the junction left unmatched. Per the germline V gene, CDR1 is MNHNY and CDR2 is SVGAGI (reference sequence). The chain's CDR3 is CASSPTGGSSGYTF. CDR3 sequence (DNA): TGTGCCAGCAGTCCCACAGGGGGCTCGAGTGGCTACACCTTC.

This chain links TRBV10-1 with TRBJ2-7; tentatively, D is TRBD1 (6 bases). CDR1 is WNHNN and CDR2 is SYGVQD in the germline V gene (reference sequence). This CDR3 is built from 13 residues. V shed 6 bases and J shed 0 bases, with 9 bases lying between them. The CDR3 spells CASSRDISYEQYF. Here the CDR3 DNA reads TGCGCCAGCAGCCGGGACATCTCCTACGAGCAGTACTTC.

The chain combines TRBV30 with TRBJ1-3; D remains unclear. CDR1 GTSNPN and CDR2 SVGIG come from the germline V gene (reference sequence). V gave up 3 bases and J gave up 0 bases, with 9 bases separating them. This CDR3 comprises 14 residues. The CDR3 loop reads CAWSVSSSGNTIYF. The DNA for the CDR3 is TGTGCCTGGAGCGTGTCGAGCTCTGGAAACACCATATATTTT.